The 25 T cell receptor beta chains in this list originate from one sample, sequenced in a study of technical replicates of blood from a few donors. The protocol was immunoSEQ multiplex PCR, while the TCRdb copy is restricted to in-frame clones and leaves out a portion. The data contain about 81,000 clones, around 92% of them seen just once; the ten biggest clones take up 0.2% to 0.3%. The sample was T cells isolated from PBMCs. The receptors were sampled from a human donor in good health.

The chain employs TRBV7-6 and TRBJ1-1; no definite D call. This CDR3 region has 12 residues. Between the trimmed V and J ends, which lost 1 base and 5 bases, there was a span of 5 bases. Germline CDR1 SGHVS, CDR2 FNYEAQ. Here the CDR3 DNA reads TGTGCCAGCAGCTTAGTAAATACTGAAGCTTTCTTT. It codes for CASSLVNTEAFF.

This sequence joins TRBV27 and TRBJ1-2, with D hard to call. Trimming shortened V by 8 bases and J by 2 bases, and 12 bases separated the two germline ends. This CDR3 is 13 amino acids long. CDR1 is MNHEY and CDR2 is SMNVEV in the germline V gene (reference sequence). CDR3 in amino acids: CASSRSPNYGYTF. The CDR3 DNA is TGTGCCAGCTCCCGTTCCCCCAACTATGGCTACACCTTC.

This sequence joins TRBV9 and TRBJ2-1; 8 bases fit TRBD2. The CDR3 runs to 15 residues. V lost 3 bases and J lost 2; bases outside the gene matches: 4. Germline CDR1 is SGDLS and CDR2 is YYNGEE. Here the CDR3 DNA reads TGTGCCAGCAGCGCTGTAGCGGGACCCTACAATGAGCAGTTCTTC. This codes for CASSAVAGPYNEQFF.

The chain couples TRBV27 to TRBJ1-1, with TRBD1 matching 9 bases. This CDR3 comprises 14 residues. Germline loops: CDR1 MNHEY, CDR2 SMNVEV (reference sequence). Trimming cost V 3 bases and J 1 base; bases outside gene matches: 0. As DNA, the CDR3 is TGTGCCAGCAGTTTGACAGGGGGGAACACTGAAGCTTTCTTT. This gives the protein CASSLTGGNTEAFF.

J is TRBJ2-1 and V is TRBV4-1; D is possibly TRBD2 (5 bases). The germline V and J ends were trimmed by 0 bases and 5 bases, with 23 bases remaining between them. From germline, CDR1 is MGHRA and CDR2 YSYEKL. The CDR3 contains 19 residues. The CDR3 is CASSQEIRGGQSQNNEQFF. DNA of the CDR3: TGCGCCAGCAGCCAAGAAATTCGCGGAGGCCAGAGCCAGAACAATGAGCAGTTCTTC.

V gene TRBV5-1 combines with J gene TRBJ1-3, with a tentative D call TRBD1 (6 bases). CDR3 length: 17 residues. Per the germline V gene, CDR1 is SGHRS and CDR2 is YFSETQ. V was shortened by 0 bases and J by 0 bases, with 13 bases between the two germline ends. CDR3 sequence (DNA): TGCGCCAGCAGCTTGGCCCGGGACACCAACTCTGGAAACACCATATATTTT. The encoded protein is CASSLARDTNSGNTIYF.

This chain uses TRBV5-1 with TRBJ1-6; D might be TRBD1 (6 bases). Trimming removed 5 bases from V and 5 bases from J, with 11 bases in between. CDR1 and CDR2 from the germline V gene are SGHRS and YFSETQ. The CDR3 consists of 14 residues. The CDR3 DNA sequence: TGCGCCAGCAGAGGACAGAATAATAATTCACCCCTCCACTTT. Protein sequence: CASRGQNNNSPLHF.

This chain joins TRBV13 and TRBJ2-5, with D tentatively TRBD2 (7 bases). Germline V gene lookup returns CDR1 PRHDT and CDR2 FYEKMQ (reference sequence). The germline V and J ends were trimmed by 5 bases and 5 bases, with 18 bases remaining between them. The CDR3 is 15 amino acids. This CDR3 is CASSPPGAGEETQYF. For the CDR3, the DNA is TGTGCCAGCAGCCCTCCGGGGGCGGGGGAGGAGACCCAGTACTTC. Full variable domain (rest looked up from reference TRBV13 and TRBJ2-5): AAGVIQSPRHLIKEKRETATLKCYPIPRHDTVYWYQQGPGQDPQFLISFYEKMQSDKGSIPDRFSAQQFSDYHSELNMSSLELGDSALYFCASSPPGAGEETQYFGPGTRLLVL.

The gene calls are TRBV9 and TRBJ2-2, with TRBD1 identical over 8 bases. The CDR3 covers 14 residues. V lost 0 bases, J lost 9 bases, and 4 bases stayed unmatched. The V gene's germline CDR1 is SGDLS and CDR2 YYNGEE. The CDR3 bases are TGTGCCAGCAGCGTAGGTCAGGGGGCTAGGGAGCTGTTTTTT. Translating it yields CASSVGQGARELFF.

The chain couples TRBV6-1 to TRBJ1-4, with 7 positions matching TRBD1. V gave up 4 bases and J gave up 8 bases; unmatched junction bases: 10. The CDR3 is 15 amino acids. Germline CDR1 and CDR2: MNHNS and SASEGT. The CDR3 DNA follows: TGTGCCAGCAGTGTGTTAGGGGGCGCTCAAGAAAAACTGTTTTTT. Translating it yields CASSVLGGAQEKLFF.

This clone has only one observation. The rearrangement links TRBV27 to TRBJ2-1; 8 bases match TRBD2. CDR1 is MNHEY, CDR2 SMNVEV, per germline (reference sequence). The CDR3 sequence is 14 residues long. Germline trimming cut 8 bases from V and 4 bases from J; bases unmatched to any gene: 7. The CDR3 sequence: CASLSGSGYNEQFF. The CDR3 DNA reads as TGTGCCAGCCTAAGCGGGAGCGGGTACAATGAGCAGTTCTTC.

This clone was seen only once. This rearrangement joins TRBV19 to TRBJ1-2; D is uncertain. The CDR3 covers 15 residues. In germline, CDR1 is LNHDA, CDR2 SQIVND (reference sequence). V lost 7 bases and J lost 6, with 21 bases in between. Here the CDR3 DNA reads TGTGCCAGTACCCTGTTACCCCCAGGCATTGATGGCTACACCTTC. Translation gives CASTLLPPGIDGYTF.

The rearrangement uses TRBV6-5 and TRBJ2-7; weak D call: TRBD1 (5 bases). This CDR3 has 14 residues. Trimming cost V 3 bases and J 4 bases, with 13 bases left between them. Germline values: CDR1 MNHEY, CDR2 SVGAGI. CDR3 sequence (DNA): TGTGCCAGCAGTTATACAGGATCTCTGTACGAGCAGTACTTC. Amino acid sequence: CASSYTGSLYEQYF.

The CDR3 loop reads CASSDGQGRYEQYF. CDR3 coding DNA: TGTGCCAGCAGTGACGGACAGGGCCGGTACGAGCAGTACTTC. The chain links TRBV6-1 to TRBJ2-7, with TRBD1 matching 8 bases. Germline V gives CDR1 MNHNS, CDR2 SASEGT. V shed 3 bases, J shed 4 bases, and the junction held 5 bases outside the gene matches. The CDR3 spans 14 residues.

The chain recombines TRBV25-1 with TRBJ1-5; TRBD1 is a possible D gene (5 bases). V was cut by 3 bases and J by 3 bases, with 15 bases left in between. Germline CDR1 is MGHDK and CDR2 is SYGVNS. This CDR3 spans 16 amino acids. The CDR3 loop reads CASSDGRGGFNQPQHF. The CDR3 nucleotides read TGTGCCAGCAGTGATGGGAGGGGCGGATTCAATCAGCCCCAGCATTTT. The whole variable domain, remainder taken from reference TRBV25-1 and TRBJ1-5, is EADIYQTPRYLVIGTGKKITLECSQTMGHDKMYWYQQDPGMELHLIHYSYGVNSTEKGDLSSESTVSRIRTEHFPLTLESARPSHTSQYLCASSDGRGGFNQPQHFGDGTRLSIL.

The J gene is TRBJ1-5, the V gene TRBV6-1; D not certain. The germline gives CDR1 MNHNS, CDR2 SASEGT. V lost 0 bases to trimming and J lost 4 bases, with 7 bases between them. This CDR3 has 14 amino acids. The CDR3 here is CASSEAQANQPQHF. The CDR3, as DNA: TGTGCCAGCAGTGAAGCCCAGGCGAATCAGCCCCAGCATTTT.

This chain joins TRBV6-5 and TRBJ1-1; 8 bases fit TRBD1. CDR3 length: 13 amino acids. V trimming: 7 bases; J trimming: 3 bases; junction bases outside the gene matches: 4. Germline V gene lookup returns CDR1 MNHEY and CDR2 SVGAGI. CDR3 loop: CASIPTGDTEAFF. The CDR3 nucleotides are TGTGCCAGCATCCCGACAGGGGACACTGAAGCTTTCTTT.

The chain recombines TRBV18 with TRBJ2-1, with TRBD1 identical over 8 bases. The CDR3 totals 15 residues. CDR1 KGHSH and CDR2 LQKENI come from the germline V gene. Losses at the gene ends were 7 bases for V and 4 bases for J; bases not matched to a gene: 9. CDR3 residues: CASFPGTGPYNEQFF. CDR3 nucleotides: TGTGCCAGCTTCCCCGGGACAGGCCCTTACAATGAGCAGTTCTTC. The full variable domain, rest sourced from reference TRBV18 and TRBJ2-1, is NAGVMQNPRHLVRRRGQEARLRCSPMKGHSHVYWYRQLPEEGLKFMVYLQKENIIDESGMPKERFSAEFPKEGPSILRIQQVVRGDSAAYFCASFPGTGPYNEQFFGPGTRLTVL.

The rearrangement uses TRBV2 and TRBJ1-2; the D is unclear. Trimming shortened V by 0 bases and J by 5 bases, and 10 bases separated the two germline ends. This CDR3 is 14 amino acids long. The germline gives CDR1 SNHLY, CDR2 FYNNEI. In DNA form, the CDR3 reads TGTGCCAGCAGTGAAGCGCTTCTACGATATGGCTACACCTTC. Protein sequence: CASSEALLRYGYTF.

V and J are TRBV7-7 and TRBJ2-7, with D hard to call. This CDR3 is built from 13 residues. Between the trimmed V and J ends, which lost 3 bases and 2 bases, there was a span of 8 bases. Germline CDR1 is SSHAT and CDR2 is FNYEAQ (reference sequence). The CDR3 DNA reads TGTGCCAGCAGCTTCAGGCAAGCCTACGAGCAGTACTTC. Encoded protein: CASSFRQAYEQYF.

The genes are TRBV28 and TRBJ2-3; 11 nucleotides line up with TRBD2. Germline values: CDR1 MDHEN, CDR2 SYDVKM. The V segment lost 4 bases and the J segment 4 bases; nucleotides outside the gene matches: 10. The CDR3 has 17 amino acids. CDR3 amino acids: CASSSPLLAGEADTQYF. CDR3 in DNA: TGTGCCAGCAGTTCCCCCCTACTAGCGGGAGAGGCAGATACGCAGTATTTT. The whole variable domain, filled in from reference TRBV28 and TRBJ2-3, reads DVKVTQSSRYLVKRTGEKVFLECVQDMDHENMFWYRQDPGLGLRLIYFSYDVKMKEKGDIPEGYSVSREKKERFSLILESASTNQTSMYLCASSSPLLAGEADTQYFGPGTRLTVL.

V gene TRBV27 combines with J gene TRBJ1-1, with D hard to call. The length of the CDR3 is 13 residues. The germline gives CDR1 MNHEY, CDR2 SMNVEV (reference sequence). Trimming removed 3 bases at V and 4 bases at J, with 9 bases between. This CDR3 reads CASSFHYATEAFF. For the CDR3, the DNA is TGTGCCAGCAGTTTCCACTATGCCACTGAAGCTTTCTTT.

The gene calls are TRBV13 and TRBJ2-7; D might be TRBD1 (5 bases). Germline V gene data show CDR1 as PRHDT and CDR2 as FYEKMQ (reference sequence). The V end lost 3 bases, the J end lost 1 base, and 10 bases lay between the germline ends. This CDR3 has 14 residues. The CDR3 is CASSFTHRSYEQYF. Written as DNA, the CDR3 is TGTGCCAGCAGCTTCACCCACAGGTCCTACGAGCAGTACTTC.

The V gene is TRBV29-1, the J gene TRBJ2-3, with 7 positions matching TRBD2. The CDR3 has 14 residues. Germline V gene sequence: CDR1 SQVTM, CDR2 ANQGSEA. The V segment lost 7 bases and the J segment 3 bases; nucleotides outside the gene matches: 10. The CDR3 protein is CSGRTSGGTDTQYF. The CDR3, as DNA: TGCAGCGGCCGGACTAGTGGGGGGACAGATACGCAGTATTTT.

The chain couples TRBV6-4 to TRBJ1-1; 8 nucleotides line up with TRBD1. This CDR3 is built from 14 residues. Trimming at V came to 6 bases and at J to 5 bases, leaving 8 bases not matched to a gene. CDR1 and CDR2 (germline): MRHNA, SNTAGT. The CDR3 loop is CASRSTNRGTEAFF. The CDR3 nucleotides read TGTGCCAGCAGGTCGACCAACAGGGGGACTGAAGCTTTCTTT.